Listed below are T cell receptor beta chains from one sample, sequenced in a study of T-cell reconstitution after alpha-beta-depleted transplantation in children. TCRdb reprocessed the PCR reads with MiXCR, giving one entry per CDR3 protein. The sample has 250,000 to 400,000 distinct CDR3 sequences; approximately 20% are singletons. Material: PBMCs, mostly from graft donor cells, obtained 180 days after TCRalphabeta/CD19-depleted stem cell transplant. The receptors derive from a male patient between 5 and 17 years old who had a stem cell transplant for acute lymphoblastic leukemia, so the T cells may come from the graft donor. CDR3s include the opening cysteine and the closing phenylalanine or tryptophan. The D gene is left open where the match is weak. A row's size may be missing; if present it is once, few, many or a size class.

>TRBJ2-7|few|TRBV20-1|TRBD2|14
CSARRPGLKYEQYF
TGCAGTGCTAGAAGACCGGGACTAAAGTACGAGCAGTACTTC
>TRBJ2-3|few|TRBV7-8|NA|16
CASSPRTLPTTDTQYF
TGTGCCAGCAGTCCTAGGACGCTACCTACCACAGATACGCAGTATTTT
>TRBJ2-7|few|TRBV6-1|TRBD1|14
CASSRDRDSYEQYF
TGTGCCAGCAGCCGGGACAGGGATTCCTACGAGCAGTACTTC
>TRBJ2-7|NA|TRBV2|TRBD2|14
CASSDKGGPGEQYF
TGTGCCAGCAGTGACAAGGGAGGGCCGGGCGAGCAGTACTTC
>TRBJ2-5|NA|TRBV5-1|TRBD1|16
CASSLAGQVGWETQYF
TGCGCCAGCAGCTTGGCCGGACAGGTCGGATGGGAGACCCAGTACTTC
>TRBJ2-7|NA|TRBV18|TRBD1|15
CASSPRTGSTYEQYF
TGTGCCAGCTCACCACGGACAGGGTCCACCTACGAGCAGTACTTC
>TRBJ1-2|NA|TRBV25-1|TRBD1|16
CASSGQGLMANYGYTF
TGTGCCAGCAGTGGACAGGGCCTTATGGCTAACTATGGCTACACCTTC
>TRBJ2-6|NA|TRBV5-1|NA|16
CAIADLPSSGANVLTF
TGCGCCATTGCCGACCTCCCCAGCTCTGGGGCCAACGTCCTGACTTTC
>TRBJ2-6|NA|TRBV4-2|NA|16
CASSPRGFTGANVLTF
TGTGCCAGCAGCCCAAGAGGTTTCACGGGGGCCAACGTCCTGACTTTC
>TRBJ1-3|few|TRBV7-9|NA|15
CASSLGTFSGNTIYF
TGTGCCAGCAGCTTAGGCACTTTCTCTGGAAACACCATATATTTT
>TRBJ2-1|NA|TRBV6-1|TRBD1|15
CASKTRQGWTNEQFF
TGTGCCAGCAAAACCAGACAGGGGTGGACCAATGAGCAGTTCTTC
>TRBJ2-5|few|TRBV5-1|TRBD2|16
CASSRGLAGIQETQYF
TGCGCCAGCAGCCGGGGACTAGCGGGCATCCAAGAGACCCAGTACTTC
>TRBJ2-7|few|TRBV5-1|TRBD2|16
CASSYLAGVINQEQYF
TGCGCCAGCAGCTACCTAGCGGGAGTTATCAATCAAGAGCAGTACTTC
>TRBJ2-1|few|TRBV5-5|NA|16
CASSLGPSFSYNEQFF
TGTGCCAGCAGCTTGGGTCCTAGCTTCTCCTACAATGAGCAGTTCTTC
>TRBJ2-5|few|TRBV28|NA|14
CASSLQVGQETQYF
TGTGCCAGCAGTTTACAGGTGGGGCAAGAGACCCAGTACTTC
>TRBJ1-1|few|TRBV5-1|NA|14
CASSLSLGDTEAFF
TGCGCCAGCAGCTTGAGTCTGGGGGACACTGAAGCTTTCTTT
>TRBJ1-4|NA|TRBV4-1|TRBD1|16
CASSQGNQGAWEKLFF
TGCGCCAGCAGCCAAGGAAATCAGGGGGCATGGGAAAAACTGTTTTTT
>TRBJ2-2|NA|TRBV7-6|NA|15
CASSLQGPPTGELFF
TGTGCCAGCAGCCTACAGGGCCCCCCGACCGGGGAGCTGTTTTTT
>TRBJ2-1|few|TRBV7-3|NA|15
CASSLSGRLGNEQFF
TGTGCCAGCAGCTTAAGCGGCAGGTTAGGGAATGAGCAGTTCTTC
>TRBJ2-1|NA|TRBV3-1|NA|12
CASSQTVAEQFF
TGTGCCAGCAGCCAAACGGTAGCCGAGCAGTTCTTC
>TRBJ2-1|NA|TRBV5-1|TRBD2|15
CASSSGLAPYNEQFF
TGCGCCAGCAGCTCGGGACTAGCCCCCTACAATGAGCAGTTCTTC
>TRBJ2-7|NA|TRBV5-1|TRBD2|14
CASSLVPGRDDQYF
TGCGCCAGCAGCTTGGTCCCAGGGAGGGACGACCAGTACTTC
>TRBJ1-1|few|TRBV6-5|NA|9
CASTGGAFF
TGTGCCAGCACCGGGGGAGCTTTCTTT
>TRBJ2-6|NA|TRBV23-1|NA|16
CASSQGQAAGANVLSF
TGCGCCAGCAGTCAGGGTCAGGCGGCTGGGGCCAACGTCCTGTCTTTC
>TRBJ2-1|NA|TRBV7-2|TRBD2|16
CASSRPGLAAHNEQFF
TGTGCCAGCAGCCGGCCGGGACTAGCGGCCCACAATGAGCAGTTCTTC
>TRBJ1-2|many|TRBV7-9|NA|13
CASSFDKLYGYTF
TGTGCCAGCAGCTTTGACAAGTTATATGGCTACACCTTC
>TRBJ2-7|NA|TRBV6-5|NA|15
CASSYSIGSSYEQYF
TGTGCCAGCAGTTACTCGATAGGGAGCTCCTACGAGCAGTACTTC
>TRBJ1-2|NA|TRBV5-1|NA|13
CASSSTRRVGYTF
TGCGCCAGCAGCTCGACACGGCGGGTTGGCTACACCTTC
>TRBJ2-7|few|TRBV12-3/TRBV12-4|NA|15
CASSPGPPAGYEQYF
TGTGCCAGCAGTCCGGGGCCTCCAGCCGGCTACGAGCAGTACTTC
>TRBJ2-1|NA|TRBV24-1|TRBD1|13
CATSNPGTVEQFF
TGTGCCACCAGCAATCCCGGGACAGTTGAGCAGTTCTTC
>TRBJ2-2|NA|TRBV7-8|NA|15
CASSLGGRGAGELFF
TGTGCCAGCAGCTTAGGGGGGCGCGGCGCCGGGGAGCTGTTTTTT
>TRBJ2-7|NA|TRBV9|TRBD2|16
CASSPRLAGGPHEQYF
TGTGCCAGCAGCCCCCGACTAGCGGGAGGGCCCCACGAGCAGTACTTC
>TRBJ1-6|few|TRBV2|TRBD1|15
CASTLRTGRDSPLHF
TGTGCCAGCACGCTGAGGACAGGGAGGGATTCACCCCTCCACTTT
>TRBJ2-7|few|TRBV5-1|NA|16
CASSWTLSGVGYEQYF
TGCGCCAGCAGCTGGACCCTCAGCGGAGTCGGCTACGAGCAGTACTTC
>TRBJ2-7|few|TRBV7-6|TRBD1|14
CASSWGQGASEQYF
TGTGCCAGCAGCTGGGGGCAGGGGGCCAGCGAGCAGTACTTC
>TRBJ2-7|NA|TRBV7-6|TRBD1|17
CASSSGQVPEGSYEQYF
TGTGCCAGCAGCTCCGGACAGGTCCCTGAGGGGTCCTACGAGCAGTACTTC
>TRBJ1-1|few|TRBV7-8|NA|15
CASSLALGPGREAFF
TGTGCCAGCAGCTTAGCGCTAGGGCCGGGGAGGGAAGCTTTCTTT
>TRBJ2-3|NA|TRBV5-1|NA|17
CASSLWWDEEMADTQYF
TGCGCCAGCAGCTTGTGGTGGGACGAAGAGATGGCAGATACGCAGTATTTT
>TRBJ2-1|few|TRBV7-2|TRBD2|16
CASSLGLAGGPGEQFF
TGTGCCAGCAGCTTAGGGCTAGCGGGAGGGCCGGGCGAGCAGTTCTTC
>TRBJ2-1|NA|TRBV5-5|TRBD2|15
CASSHSGSAYNEQFF
TGTGCCAGCAGTCATAGCGGGAGCGCCTACAATGAGCAGTTCTTC
>TRBJ2-2|NA|TRBV5-1|TRBD2|14
CASFRTSGTGELFF
TGCGCCAGCTTCAGGACTAGCGGCACCGGGGAGCTGTTTTTT
>TRBJ2-6|few|TRBV20-1|NA|17
CSARPIPGLSGANVLTF
TGCAGTGCTAGACCTATACCCGGACTCTCTGGGGCCAACGTCCTGACTTTC
>TRBJ1-1|NA|TRBV12-5|NA|13
CASGLPNFPEAFF
TGTGCTAGTGGTTTGCCCAACTTCCCTGAAGCTTTCTTT
>TRBJ1-5|NA|TRBV15|NA|14
CATSRVRSNQPQHF
TGTGCCACCAGCAGAGTAAGAAGCAATCAGCCCCAGCATTTT
>TRBJ2-3|few|TRBV29-1|TRBD2|16
CSVDSLAGHYTDTQYF
TGCAGCGTTGATTCCCTAGCGGGACACTACACAGATACGCAGTATTTT
>TRBJ2-7|many|TRBV4-1|NA|17
CASSHEVGRGGLDEQYF
TGCGCCAGCAGCCACGAGGTCGGCCGTGGAGGGCTGGACGAGCAGTACTTC
>TRBJ2-6|NA|TRBV4-2|TRBD1|20
CASSQGRDSHFPFGANVLTF
TGTGCCAGCAGCCAAGGACGGGACAGCCACTTCCCATTTGGGGCCAACGTCCTGACTTTC
>TRBJ1-2|NA|TRBV14|NA|14
CASSQGRGGYGYTF
TGTGCCAGCAGCCAAGGGAGGGGCGGTTATGGCTACACCTTC
>TRBJ2-3|NA|TRBV12-3/TRBV12-4|NA|14
CASSLASVADTQYF
TGTGCCAGCAGTTTAGCGTCAGTGGCAGATACGCAGTATTTT
>TRBJ2-1|NA|TRBV9|TRBD1|16
CASSAQLSGGNTEQFF
TGTGCCAGCAGCGCCCAACTCTCAGGGGGCAACACTGAGCAGTTCTTC
>TRBJ1-2|NA|TRBV5-1|TRBD1|16
CASGIQQGAANYGYTF
TGCGCCAGCGGCATACAACAGGGGGCAGCTAACTATGGCTACACCTTC
>TRBJ1-4|few|TRBV7-3|NA|14
CASSLNAESEKLFF
TGTGCCAGCAGCTTAAACGCAGAGAGTGAAAAACTGTTTTTT
>TRBJ2-3|NA|TRBV7-9|TRBD1|12
CASSLTDRVQYF
TGTGCCAGCAGCCTAACTGACAGGGTGCAGTATTTT
>TRBJ2-3|many|TRBV5-1|NA|14
CASSLAGATDTQYF
TGCGCCAGCAGCTTGGCGGGGGCCACAGATACGCAGTATTTT
>TRBJ2-5|NA|TRBV7-9|TRBD2|15
CASSLGGRGKETQYF
TGTGCCAGCAGCTTAGGCGGGAGAGGGAAAGAGACCCAGTACTTC
>TRBJ1-1|few|TRBV27|TRBD1|14
CASSDAGGWTEAFF
TGTGCCAGCAGTGACGCAGGGGGCTGGACTGAAGCTTTCTTT
>TRBJ2-1|NA|TRBV6-1|TRBD1|15
CASRRGQGLFNEQFF
TGTGCCAGCAGGAGAGGACAGGGCCTCTTCAATGAGCAGTTCTTC
>TRBJ2-7|NA|TRBV20-1|NA|14
CSARDGTARNEQYF
TGCAGTGCTAGAGATGGTACGGCCAGGAACGAGCAGTACTTC
>TRBJ2-5|NA|TRBV25-1|NA|16
CASSEWGYRDQETQYF
TGTGCCAGCAGTGAATGGGGTTACAGGGACCAAGAGACCCAGTACTTC